The 9 T cell receptor beta chains presented below share a single source sample, sequenced in a study of regulatory T cells in long-lasting Graves disease. Time point defined: newly diagnosed GD, antithyroid drugs for less than 3 months. With RNA extracted from PBMCs as input, the TCR library was made. CDR3-region Arm-PCR and iRepertoire HTBI primers produced the TCR beta libraries. Each CDR3 protein is one row after TCRdb ran MiXCR on the multiplex PCR reads. The sample has a few hundred thousand distinct CDR3 sequences, around 17% seen once. This sample also belongs to another study, concerning T cells in Graves' hyperthyroidism and ophthalmopathy.

This specimen consisted of peripheral blood mononuclear cells (PBMCs), obtained at new diagnosis, from a patient treated with antithyroid drugs. All receptors come from a man aged 35-49 years with Graves disease.

In its sample, this clonotype was seen a few times. The chain couples TRBV3-1 to TRBJ1-2; D might be TRBD1 (5 bases). CDR3 length equals 14 residues. Germline V gene data show CDR1 as LGHDT and CDR2 as YNNKEL (reference sequence). Trimming pared 5 bases from V and 4 bases from J, leaving 14 bases between. The CDR3 DNA sequence: TGTGCCAGCAGCAATCCAACAGGTTTCTATGGCTACACCTTC. It is translated as CASSNPTGFYGYTF.

This sequence joins TRBV20-1 and TRBJ2-1; 7 nucleotides line up with TRBD1. J gave up 4 bases and V 4 bases, and 7 bases lay outside the gene matches. The CDR3 has 14 amino acids. From germline, CDR1 is DFQATT and CDR2 SNEGSKA (reference sequence). The CDR3, as DNA: TGCAGTGCTAACAGGGGCGACTTTTACAATGAGCAGTTCTTC. Translation gives CSANRGDFYNEQFF.

This clonotype was observed at least ten times. The chain employs TRBV12-3 or TRBV12-4 and TRBJ2-1, with 10 bases lining up with TRBD2. The CDR3 covers 14 residues. The V gene end was trimmed by 7 bases and the J gene end by 6 bases; junction bases not matched to a gene: 6. CDR3 in amino acids: CASIPGLASNEQFF. CDR3 nucleotides: TGTGCCAGCATCCCGGGACTAGCGAGCAATGAGCAGTTCTTC.

This clonotype was seen at least ten times. The chain employs TRBV7-6 and TRBJ2-3; unclear D gene. The CDR3 is made up of 13 amino acids. CDR1 and CDR2 from the germline V gene are SGHVS and FNYEAQ. The V end was cut by 5 bases, the J end by 4 bases, with 10 bases between. The CDR3 protein is CASSLTPPDTQYF. CDR3 DNA sequence: TGTGCCAGCAGCCTGACCCCGCCAGATACGCAGTATTTT.

The table lists this clonotype with many counts. The gene calls are TRBV6-5 and TRBJ2-3, with D hard to call. Germline CDR1 reads MNHEY; CDR2 reads SVGAGI. Trimming took 0 bases from V and 2 from J, leaving 6 bases between them. CDR3 length equals 14 residues. The CDR3 bases are TGTGCCAGCAGTTACTCAGGCACCACAGATACGCAGTATTTT. The encoded protein is CASSYSGTTDTQYF.

This clonotype has ten or more counts. The chain recombines TRBV12-3 or TRBV12-4 with TRBJ2-3; 8 positions match TRBD2. V dropped 3 bases and J dropped 8; count of bases not matched to a gene: 7. The CDR3 contains 14 residues. CDR3 sequence (DNA): TGTGCCAGCAGTTTGGTACAGGGACTAGGTACGCAGTATTTT. It specifies CASSLVQGLGTQYF.

This clonotype has a count of ten or more. The rearrangement joins TRBV7-3 to TRBJ2-1, with no clear D. Trimming took off 5 bases at V and 9 bases at J, with 17 bases between the two ends. The CDR3 length is 14 residues. Germline loops: CDR1 SGHTA, CDR2 FQGTGA. The CDR3 DNA reads TGTGCCAGCAGCCCGAGTCGGCCCGCCGGTGAGCAGTTCTTC. This codes for CASSPSRPAGEQFF.

This clonotype showed up just once. The V gene is TRBV12-3 or TRBV12-4, the J gene TRBJ2-5; D unclear. Trimming removed 3 bases from V and 0 bases from J, with 8 bases in between. The CDR3 is 14 amino acids. Here the CDR3 reads CASSFLGNQETQYF. The CDR3 DNA is TGTGCCAGCAGTTTCCTAGGGAACCAAGAGACCCAGTACTTC.

This clonotype was seen at least ten times. The chain employs TRBV2 and TRBJ2-5; 8 bases align to TRBD2. Germline V gene sequence: CDR1 SNHLY, CDR2 FYNNEI. CDR3 length: 13 residues. V was pared by 4 bases and J by 7 bases, with 5 bases of the junction left unmatched. CDR3 in amino acids: CASSGTSTGTQYF. In nucleotides, the CDR3 is TGTGCCAGCAGTGGGACTAGCACTGGGACCCAGTACTTC.